This is a list of T cell receptor beta chains from one sample in a study of blood T cell repertoires in COVID-19. Clones were sequenced by immunoSEQ multiplex PCR, and TCRdb holds only the in-frame ones, with some missing. The repertoire has roughly 200,000 clones, 75% to 90% of them found once; the top ten carry roughly 11%. The sequencing sample was made of peripheral blood. Receptors were obtained from a human donor with active or convalescent COVID-19. The donor label of this sample is uncertain. Each CDR3 is given with its conserved first and last residue. Each record gives: clone size, CDR3 length, V gene, D gene, J gene, CDR3 protein, CDR3 DNA. The D gene is left open where the match is weak. Size is omitted from some rows. Given values are once, few, many or a class for expanded clones.

-	17	TRBV3-1/TRBV3-2	-	TRBJ2-6	CASSYRDWLAGANVLTF	TGTGCCAGCAGCTACCGGGACTGGTTAGCTGGGGCCAACGTCCTGACTTTC
-	16	TRBV9	-	TRBJ1-1	CASSPTGHRMNTEAFF	TGTGCCAGCAGCCCAACGGGACACCGAATGAACACTGAAGCTTTCTTT
-	14	TRBV27	-	TRBJ1-1	CASSPQGSHTEAFF	TGTGCCAGCAGCCCTCAGGGGTCCCACACTGAAGCTTTCTTT
-	16	TRBV19	TRBD1	TRBJ1-4	CASSLGGGTGFEKLFF	TGTGCCAGTAGCCTTGGGGGGGGGACAGGATTTGAAAAACTGTTTTTT
-	16	TRBV3-1/TRBV3-2	TRBD2	TRBJ2-3	CASSRGLAGTTDTQYF	TGTGCCAGCAGCCGGGGACTAGCGGGGACCACAGATACGCAGTATTTT
-	16	TRBV6-5	TRBD2	TRBJ2-7	CASSYSRGTSIREQYF	TGTGCCAGCAGTTACTCGCGTGGGACTAGCATCCGCGAGCAGTACTTC
-	13	TRBV29-1	-	TRBJ1-6	CSVGSTYNSPLHF	TGCAGCGTTGGGAGTACTTATAATTCACCCCTCCACTTT
-	17	TRBV4-3	TRBD2	TRBJ2-1	CASSRLPGAGGYNEQFF	TGCGCCAGCAGCCGCCTCCCGGGGGCGGGGGGCTACAATGAGCAGTTCTTC
-	16	TRBV28	TRBD1	TRBJ1-2	CASGTGFLGSNYGYTF	TGTGCCAGCGGGACAGGGTTTCTAGGCTCTAACTATGGCTACACCTTC
once	13	TRBV12-3/TRBV12-4	-	TRBJ2-7	CASSGGQTYEQYF	TGTGCCAGCAGTGGAGGACAGACCTACGAGCAGTACTTC
-	15	TRBV7-2	-	TRBJ2-1	CASSLTGLSYNEQFF	TGTGCCAGCAGCTTAACAGGGCTCTCCTACAATGAGCAGTTCTTC
-	14	TRBV2	-	TRBJ1-6	CASSDGQGFSPLHF	TGTGCCAGCAGTGATGGCCAGGGGTTTTCACCCCTCCACTTT
-	16	TRBV7-7	TRBD2	TRBJ2-1	CASSPGLAGGRNEQFF	TGTGCTAGCAGCCCAGGACTAGCGGGAGGTCGAAATGAGCAGTTCTTC
-	13	TRBV7-2	-	TRBJ1-2	CASSLGLAEGYTF	TGTGCCAGCAGCTTAGGTCTGGCGGAAGGCTACACCTTC
once	14	TRBV29-1	-	TRBJ2-2	CSVHGGLNTGELFF	TGCAGCGTCCACGGGGGGCTTAACACCGGGGAGCTGTTTTTT
-	18	TRBV7-3	TRBD2	TRBJ2-2	CASSPLPRGDANTGELFF	TGTGCCAGCAGCCCCCTCCCGCGGGGGGACGCGAACACCGGGGAGCTGTTTTTT
-	12	TRBV5-5	-	TRBJ1-4	CASSLQLEKLFF	TGTGCCAGCAGCTTACAGCTTGAAAAACTGTTTTTT
-	12	TRBV6-6	TRBD2	TRBJ2-1	CASSHSGGEQFF	TGTGCCAGCAGCCATAGCGGGGGGGAGCAGTTCTTC
-	13	TRBV6-1	-	TRBJ1-2	CASTIGRGYGYTF	TGTGCCAGCACTATAGGCAGGGGCTATGGCTACACCTTC
-	15	TRBV7-9	-	TRBJ1-1	CASSPPRGGGTEAFF	TGTGCCAGCAGCCCCCCGAGGGGGGGTGGCACTGAAGCTTTCTTT
-	15	TRBV6-5	TRBD2	TRBJ2-1	CASSYPSGEYNEQFF	TGTGCCAGCAGTTACCCGAGCGGGGAGTACAATGAGCAGTTCTTC
-	13	TRBV4-2	-	TRBJ2-1	CATGRGSYNEQFF	TGTGCCACAGGACGGGGTTCCTACAATGAGCAGTTCTTC
-	16	TRBV5-1	TRBD1	TRBJ2-3	CASSLATGGRTDTQYF	TGCGCCAGCAGCTTGGCTACAGGGGGACGGACAGATACGCAGTATTTT
-	13	TRBV27	-	TRBJ2-5	CASRSINQETQYF	TGTGCCAGCAGATCCATCAACCAAGAGACCCAGTACTTC
-	16	TRBV7-2	TRBD2	TRBJ2-1	CASSLAGAGGRNEQFF	TGTGCCAGCAGCTTAGCGGGCGCGGGGGGGCGGAATGAGCAGTTCTTC
-	11	TRBV10-3	-	TRBJ2-7	CAISWTGEQYF	TGTGCCATCAGCTGGACTGGGGAGCAGTACTTC
-	16	TRBV19	TRBD1	TRBJ1-1	CATKSFYRGGNTEAFF	TGTGCCACCAAATCCTTCTACAGGGGGGGAAACACTGAAGCTTTCTTT
-	23	TRBV10-1	TRBD1	TRBJ2-7	CASNLQGETCLSVLRPDAYEQYF	TGCGCCAGCAACCTCCAGGGGGAAACATGCCTGTCGGTCCTTCGTCCGGACGCCTACGAGCAGTACTTC
-	15	TRBV7-8	TRBD2	TRBJ2-3	CASSLSGGSTDTQYF	TGTGCCAGTAGCCTTAGCGGGGGAAGCACAGATACGCAGTATTTT
-	19	TRBV7-2	TRBD1	TRBJ1-6	CASSLTRPTGGVFNSPLHF	TGTGCCAGCAGCCTAACCCGGCCGACAGGGGGTGTTTTTAATTCACCCCTCCACTTT
-	13	TRBV7-2	-	TRBJ1-1	CASSSYRGLIAFF	TGTGCCAGCAGCTCCTATAGGGGGTTGATAGCTTTCTTT
-	14	TRBV27	-	TRBJ2-7	CASSLSGSSYEQYF	TGTGCCAGCAGTTTATCCGGGAGCTCCTACGAGCAGTACTTC
-	13	TRBV30	TRBD1	TRBJ2-7	CAWSRQGLGEQYF	TGTGCCTGGAGCCGACAGGGCTTGGGGGAGCAGTACTTC
-	13	TRBV5-4	TRBD1	TRBJ1-2	CASSRGQGDGYTF	TGTGCCAGCAGTCGAGGACAGGGGGATGGCTACACCTTC
-	14	TRBV7-2	-	TRBJ2-2	CASSQGLAALELFF	TGTGCCAGCAGCCAGGGGTTAGCAGCCCTAGAGCTGTTTTTT
-	14	TRBV4-3	TRBD1	TRBJ1-1	CASSQVGQGAFAFF	TGCGCCAGCAGCCAAGTGGGACAGGGGGCTTTTGCTTTCTTT
-	13	TRBV27	TRBD1	TRBJ2-2	CASSKGATGELFF	TGTGCCAGCAGCAAGGGGGCAACCGGGGAGCTGTTTTTT
once	12	TRBV30	TRBD1	TRBJ1-1	CAWSLRTGEAFF	TGTGCCTGGAGTCTCCGGACAGGTGAAGCTTTCTTT
-	12	TRBV28	-	TRBJ2-7	CASRSTRDEQYF	TGTGCCAGCAGGTCCACTCGGGACGAGCAGTACTTC
-	16	TRBV19	-	TRBJ1-2	CASSVPARDPNYGYTF	TGTGCCAGTAGTGTACCCGCCCGGGATCCTAACTATGGCTACACCTTC
once	16	TRBV27	-	TRBJ1-6	CASSPRTARFNSPLHF	TGTGCCAGCAGTCCGAGGACAGCCCGCTTTAATTCACCCCTCCACTTT
-	13	TRBV28	-	TRBJ1-2	CASSLSSNYGYTF	TGTGCCAGCAGTTTATCCTCCAACTATGGCTACACCTTC
few	14	TRBV4-1	TRBD1	TRBJ2-7	CASSQGQGSYEQYF	TGCGCCAGCAGCCAGGGACAGGGATCCTACGAGCAGTACTTC
-	14	TRBV9	TRBD1	TRBJ2-5	CASSFQGARETQYF	TGTGCCAGCAGCTTCCAGGGGGCACGGGAGACCCAGTACTTC
-	14	TRBV2	TRBD1	TRBJ2-2	CASRSDRATGELFF	TGTGCCAGCAGGTCCGACAGGGCGACCGGGGAGCTGTTTTTT
-	12	TRBV25-1	TRBD2	TRBJ2-1	CASLAGGHEQFF	TGTGCCAGCCTAGCGGGGGGCCATGAGCAGTTCTTC